Below are 9 T cell receptor beta chains sequenced from a single sample in a study of beta chain features in type 1 diabetes. Overall study results and limits: Among patients with Type 1 diabetes, TCRB CDR3s were moderately but significantly shorter in every one of the four CD4+ subsets.

Their recognized antigens are unknown. Expressed TCRB transcripts were sequenced, since all the RNA that had been isolated was reverse transcribed. Profiled with immunoSEQ multiplex PCR; TCRdb holds only in-frame clones, not every one. The sample yields under 300,000 clones, roughly 25% seen once. Input material: naive CD4+ T cells from blood. These receptors all stem from a woman aged 30 to 39 with type 1 diabetes.

The chain recombines TRBV9 with TRBJ1-1; maybe TRBD1 (6 bases). The CDR3 covers 14 residues. Germline CDR1 is SGDLS and CDR2 is YYNGEE. V gave up 4 bases and J gave up 3 bases, with 13 bases separating them. DNA of the CDR3: TGTGCCAGCAGCTTAGGGACATTGGACACTGAAGCTTTCTTT. Protein product: CASSLGTLDTEAFF.

This clone was counted a few times. This rearrangement joins TRBV18 to TRBJ2-1, with unresolved D. V was shortened by 3 bases and J by 0 bases, with 15 bases between the two germline ends. CDR1 and CDR2 (germline): KGHSH, LQKENI. The CDR3 sequence is 17 residues long. CDR3 coding DNA: TGTGCCAGCTCACCCTCCATAGGCGGCGGCTCCTACAATGAGCAGTTCTTC. Amino acids: CASSPSIGGGSYNEQFF.

This clone was seen a handful of times. Distinct nucleotide sequences in the sample also encode this CDR3. This rearrangement joins TRBV15 to TRBJ2-7; 9 bases are shared with TRBD1. CDR1 and CDR2 from the germline V gene are LNHNV and YYDKDF (reference sequence). This CDR3 contains 16 residues. With 1 base clipped from V and 4 bases from J, the junction kept 8 bases outside the gene matches. The CDR3 reads CATSRGPGQGSYEQYF. The CDR3 DNA is TGTGCCACCAGCAGAGGACCGGGACAGGGAAGTTACGAGCAGTACTTC.

The chain joins TRBV5-1 to TRBJ1-5, with a weak D call TRBD1 (6 bases). From germline, CDR1 is SGHRS and CDR2 YFSETQ. The V and J ends lost 4 bases and 7 bases respectively, with 18 bases between them. CDR3 size: 15 residues. CDR3 bases: TGCGCCAGCAGCCCGGGGGGCCAGGGTCACCAGCCCCAGCATTTT. This encodes CASSPGGQGHQPQHF.

The V gene is TRBV25-1, the J gene TRBJ2-5; D possibly corresponds to TRBD1 (5 bases). This CDR3 has 13 residues. The germline gives CDR1 MGHDK, CDR2 SYGVNS. V shed 6 bases and J shed 2 bases, with 10 bases lying between them. In DNA form, the CDR3 reads TGTGCCAGCAGCGACAGCATTCAAGAGACCCAGTACTTC. This translates into CASSDSIQETQYF.

The chain has TRBV27 and TRBJ2-1; 11 nucleotides match TRBD2. The CDR3 spans 13 residues. Germline CDR1 MNHEY, CDR2 SMNVEV (reference sequence). Trimming removed 5 bases from V and 8 bases from J; junction bases left unmatched: 2. The CDR3 sequence is CASSTSGSDEQFF. The DNA for the CDR3 is TGTGCCAGCAGTACTAGCGGGAGCGATGAGCAGTTCTTC.

The rearrangement links TRBV6-4 to TRBJ2-2; 8 bases are a match to TRBD1. The germline V gene encodes CDR1 MRHNA and CDR2 SNTAGT. The CDR3 contains 14 residues. V dropped 6 bases and J dropped 1; count of bases not matched to a gene: 1. CDR3 nucleotide sequence: TGTGCCAGCAGCGGACAGGGGAACACCGGGGAGCTGTTTTTT. Its protein is CASSGQGNTGELFF.

This clone has a handful of counts. The chain uses TRBV5-4 and TRBJ2-1; TRBD2 is a possible D gene (5 bases). Per germline, CDR1 SGHNT and CDR2 YYREEE (reference sequence). V was pared by 4 bases and J by 10 bases, with 12 bases between. The CDR3 is 12 residues long. The CDR3 sequence is CASSPTSREQFF. The CDR3 DNA reads as TGTGCCAGCAGCCCAACTAGTCGCGAGCAGTTCTTC.

This rearrangement joins TRBV11-1 to TRBJ2-7; D uncertain. Germline CDR1 is SGHAT and CDR2 is FQDESV (reference sequence). The V and J ends lost 1 base and 3 bases respectively, with 10 bases between them. The CDR3 is 14 amino acids. CDR3 coding DNA: TGTGCCAGCAGCTTAGACAGAATTAACTACGAGCAGTACTTC. It codes for CASSLDRINYEQYF.